This T cell receptor beta chain was obtained from a study of blood T cell repertoires in COVID-19. As for the study in general: Acute-phase and convalescent COVID-19 samples originated in the United States, Italy and Spain.

The authors' processing: Counts of nucleated cells, estimated from reference gene primer amplification, were obtained. Here immunoSEQ multiplex PCR was the method, and the copy in TCRdb shows in-frame clones only, minus some. That table gives V, J and clone size, and the DNA gave D and trimming. The sample lists over 250,000 clones, about 87% occurring once. The specimen was PBMCs or T cells enriched from blood (not recorded which). The receptor was derived from a woman aged 50 to 65 who had recovered from COVID-19.

The CDR3 nucleotides read TGTGCCAGCAGCCAACAACGTCCGGGACAGGGTCTTCTCTACGAGCAGTACTTC. Its protein product is CASSQQRPGQGLLYEQYF. This chain uses TRBV3-1 (or the pseudogene TRBV3-2) with TRBJ2-7; 9 positions agree with TRBD1. With V trimmed by 2 bases and J by 3 bases, 14 bases remained unmatched. The CDR3 covers 18 residues. The V gene's germline CDR1 is LGHDT and CDR2 YNNKEL (reference sequence).